One sample yielded the 10 T cell receptor beta chains listed below, sequenced in a study of T cells in Graves' hyperthyroidism and ophthalmopathy. The CDR3 regions of TCR beta were amplified from RNA transcripts. First-round RT-PCR targeting the TCR CDR3 was performed with the HTBI primer set. Using its own MiXCR run on the multiplex PCR reads, TCRdb lists one record per CDR3 protein. Among 500,000 to 700,000 distinct CDR3 sequences listed, roughly 17% were seen once. Sequenced input: blood. The receptors come from a woman aged 18-29 years with Graves' hyperthyroidism.

This clonotype was picked up many times. V gene TRBV7-2 combines with J gene TRBJ1-2; weak D call: TRBD1 (6 bases). V was cut by 1 base and J by 5 bases, with 14 bases left in between. The CDR3 runs to 15 residues. Germline V gives CDR1 SGHTA, CDR2 FQGNSA. CDR3 region: CASSLDPGEGYGYTF. In DNA form, the CDR3 reads TGTGCCAGCAGCTTAGATCCAGGGGAAGGGTATGGCTACACCTTC.

This clonotype was counted ten times or more. The V gene is TRBV18, the J gene TRBJ1-1; D unresolved. V lost 3 bases, J lost 4 bases, and 12 bases lay in between. Per germline, CDR1 KGHSH and CDR2 LQKENI. The CDR3 contains 14 residues. This chain's CDR3 is CASSPFGGGTEAFF. The CDR3 DNA follows: TGTGCCAGCTCACCCTTCGGTGGTGGCACTGAAGCTTTCTTT.

The chain carries TRBV18 and TRBJ1-6; D remains ambiguous. CDR1 KGHSH and CDR2 LQKENI come from the germline V gene. The CDR3 is made up of 14 amino acids. With 6 bases removed from V and 5 bases from J, the gap between germline ends came to 11 bases. The CDR3 here is CASSEGIDNSPLHF. DNA of the CDR3: TGTGCCAGCTCTGAAGGGATTGATAATTCACCCCTCCACTTT.

In its sample, this clonotype was seen many times. This rearrangement joins TRBV7-9 to TRBJ1-6; TRBD1 aligns across 7 bases. V shed 5 bases, J shed 8 bases, and the junction held 9 bases outside the gene matches. Germline V CDR1 and CDR2: SEHNR, FQNEAQ (reference sequence). The CDR3 sequence is 15 residues long. CDR3 DNA: TGTGCCAGCAGCGACCAGACAGGGAAGGATTCACCCCTCCACTTT. Translated: CASSDQTGKDSPLHF. The whole variable domain, remainder taken from reference TRBV7-9 and TRBJ1-6, is DTGVSQNPRHKITKRGQNVTFRCDPISEHNRLYWYRQTLGQGPEFLTYFQNEAQLEKSRLLSDRFSAERPKGSFSTLEIQRTEQGDSAMYLCASSDQTGKDSPLHFGNGTRLTVT.

This clonotype was counted between two and nine times. The V and J genes are TRBV27 and TRBJ1-6, with 7 bases identical to TRBD1. Germline assignment: CDR1 MNHEY and CDR2 SMNVEV (reference sequence). The CDR3 sequence is 17 residues long. V was pared by 1 base and J by 7 bases, with 10 bases of the junction left unmatched. CDR3 nucleotide sequence: TGTGCCAGCAGTTTATTATTATTGGGACAGCGGAATTCACCCCTCCACTTT. This gives the protein CASSLLLLGQRNSPLHF.

The gene calls are TRBV19 and TRBJ2-7; D call uncertain. CDR3 size: 12 residues. Trimming took 4 bases from V and 6 from J, leaving 10 bases between them. CDR1 is LNHDA and CDR2 is SQIVND in the germline V gene (reference sequence). CDR3: CASSNQACEQYF. In nucleotides, the CDR3 is TGTGCCAGTAGTAACCAAGCCTGCGAGCAGTACTTC.

This clonotype was picked up many times. The chain has TRBV28 and TRBJ2-7; possibly TRBD1 for D (5 bases). Germline V gives CDR1 MDHEN, CDR2 SYDVKM. The CDR3 length is 15 residues. V lost 2 bases and J lost 3, with 14 bases in between. CDR3 sequence reads: CASSLPAGPSYEQYF. In DNA form, the CDR3 reads TGTGCCAGCAGTTTACCGGCAGGGCCTAGCTACGAGCAGTACTTC.

A word on this clonotype: Given a much more abundant clone one base away, this may be a read error. The rearrangement links TRBV3-1 to TRBJ1-2; D is ambiguous. Germline V gives CDR1 LGHDT, CDR2 YNNKEL (reference sequence). V was pared by 1 base and J by 8 bases, with 11 bases between. The CDR3 sequence is 13 residues long. This chain's CDR3 is CASSQVSAQGYTF. In nucleotides, the CDR3 is TGTGCCAGCAGCCAAGTCAGTGCACAAGGCTACACCTTC.

The chain is built from TRBV29-1 and TRBJ2-1; 9 bases agree with TRBD2. This CDR3 spans 11 amino acids. Germline CDR1 and CDR2: SQVTM and ANQGSEA. The J segment lost 9 bases and the V segment lost 6 bases, leaving 3 bases of the junction unmatched. DNA for the CDR3: TGCAGCGTCGAACTAGCGGGTGAGCAGTTCTTC. Protein sequence: CSVELAGEQFF.

The chain recombines TRBV7-2 with TRBJ2-1, with D possibly matching TRBD2 (6 bases). Germline V gene lookup returns CDR1 SGHTA and CDR2 FQGNSA. CDR3 length: 14 residues. V gave up 1 base and J gave up 7 bases, with 11 bases separating them. This CDR3 is CASSLGLARNEQFF. DNA of the CDR3: TGTGCCAGCAGCTTAGGCCTAGCGCGGAATGAGCAGTTCTTC.